The sequence of this T cell receptor (beta chain) was determined in a study of blood T cell repertoires in COVID-19. Turning to the study itself: From the United States, Italy and Spain came samples of acute and convalescent COVID-19. PBMCs, B-cell-depleted T cells, or T cells were the source of the cDNA or gDNA that made up the material.

Trimming cost V 2 bases and J 2 bases; bases outside gene matches: 12. This CDR3 is 18 amino acids long. As handled by the study authors: How many nucleated cells were present was estimated from reference gene primer amplification. The assay was immunoSEQ multiplex PCR, and TCRdb's table has in-frame clones only and misses some. That table gives V, J and clone size, and the DNA gave D and trimming. The sample shows approximately 360,000 clones, more than 75% of them seen only once. Participants were placed into cohorts based on the clinical history they reported. Sequencing used PBMCs or T cells enriched from blood (not recorded which). The clonotype was recovered from a woman under 40 with acute COVID-19. The chain combines TRBV23-1 with TRBJ1-1, with 9 nucleotides matching TRBD1. TRBV23-1 is flagged as an ORF with uncertain function. The CDR3 nucleotides read TGCGCCAGCAGTCAAACAGATCGGACAGGGGAAGGAAACACTGAAGCTTTCTTT. Amino acids: CASSQTDRTGEGNTEAFF.